This TCR beta chain was profiled in a study of OX40 agonist ivuxolimab in advanced cancers. Study background: The patients received agonistic anti-OX40 (CD134) antibody ivuxolimab.

Trimming cost V 10 bases and J 9 bases; bases outside gene matches: 8. CDR3 length: 14 amino acids. Germline-derived CDR1 and CDR2 are MNHNY and SVGAGI (reference sequence). Study outcomes and limitations: Partial responders dosed at 0.1-3.0 mg/kg displayed clonal expansion ranking among the lowest. The antigens recognized by the expanded peripheral T cells, that is their antigen specificity, were not determined.

The repertoire was sequenced with immunoSEQ multiplex PCR; TCRdb's copy has only in-frame clones and lacks some. The sample includes tens of thousands of clones, more than 75% of them seen just once. This clone turned up a few times. What it binds is not known. This chain uses TRBV6-6 with TRBJ2-1, with 14 bases aligning to TRBD2. This material consisted of CD4+ or CD8+ T cells sorted from blood, taken in a trial of the OX40 agonist ivuxolimab. The TCR was taken from an adult with an advanced solid tumor such as melanoma, head and neck, liver or kidney cancer. The CDR3 spells CATRGLAGAGEQFF. CDR3 nucleotide sequence: TGTGCCACCCGGGGACTAGCGGGAGCCGGTGAGCAGTTCTTC.